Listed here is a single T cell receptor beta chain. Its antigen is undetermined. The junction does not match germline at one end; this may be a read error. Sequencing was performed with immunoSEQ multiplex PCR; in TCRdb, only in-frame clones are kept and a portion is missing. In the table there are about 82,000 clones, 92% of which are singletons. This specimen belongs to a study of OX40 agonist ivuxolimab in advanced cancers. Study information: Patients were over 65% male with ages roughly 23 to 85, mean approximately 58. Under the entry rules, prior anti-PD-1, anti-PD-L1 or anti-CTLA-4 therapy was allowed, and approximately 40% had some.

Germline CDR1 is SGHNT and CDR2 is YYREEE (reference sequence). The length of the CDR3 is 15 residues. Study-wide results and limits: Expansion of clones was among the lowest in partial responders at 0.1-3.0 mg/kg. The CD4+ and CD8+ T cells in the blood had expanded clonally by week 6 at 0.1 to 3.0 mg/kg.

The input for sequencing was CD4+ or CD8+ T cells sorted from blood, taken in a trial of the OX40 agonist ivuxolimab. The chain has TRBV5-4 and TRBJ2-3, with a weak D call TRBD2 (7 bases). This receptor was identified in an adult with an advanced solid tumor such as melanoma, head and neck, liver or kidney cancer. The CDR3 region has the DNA TGTGCCAGCAGATTGGGGGGGGCGGTTATAGATACGCAGTATTTT. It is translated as CASRLGGAVIDTQYF.